A selection of T cell receptor beta chains follows, all from one sample in a study of blood T cell repertoires in COVID-19. Sequenced by immunoSEQ multiplex PCR; TCRdb stores in-frame clones only, minus some. The sample has about 320,000 clones, 70% to 90% seen once. Sequenced: PBMCs or T cells enriched from blood (not recorded which). The receptors derive from a woman younger than 45 who had recovered from COVID-19. Each CDR3 is given with its conserved first and last residue. The D gene is left open where the match is weak. Size values are once, few and many counts, or a class for expanded clones, and some rows have none.

v_gene: TRBV20-1; j_gene: TRBJ1-6; len: 17; abundance: -; d_gene: TRBD1; CDR3aa: CSASAQGDSSYNSPLHF; CDR3nt: TGCAGTGCTAGTGCCCAAGGGGACAGCTCCTATAATTCACCCCTCCACTTT
v_gene: TRBV19; j_gene: TRBJ1-5; len: 14; abundance: -; d_gene: -; CDR3aa: CASSIFREVQPQHF; CDR3nt: TGTGCCAGTAGTATATTTCGGGAAGTTCAGCCCCAGCATTTT
v_gene: TRBV4-2; j_gene: TRBJ1-2; len: 14; abundance: -; d_gene: -; CDR3aa: CASSVGGHNYGYTF; CDR3nt: TGTGCCAGCAGCGTGGGGGGGCATAACTATGGCTACACCTTC
v_gene: TRBV7-2; j_gene: TRBJ1-6; len: 16; abundance: -; d_gene: TRBD1; CDR3aa: CASTNPRGTDNSPLHF; CDR3nt: TGTGCCAGCACCAACCCCAGGGGGACGGATAATTCACCCCTCCACTTT
v_gene: TRBV2; j_gene: TRBJ1-6; len: 16; abundance: -; d_gene: TRBD1; CDR3aa: CASRTTGASNNSPLHF; CDR3nt: TGTGCCAGCAGGACGACAGGGGCCTCTAATAATTCACCCCTCCACTTT
v_gene: TRBV24-1; j_gene: TRBJ1-2; len: 12; abundance: -; d_gene: -; CDR3aa: CATRGLEGGYTF; CDR3nt: TGTGCCACCAGGGGACTCGAGGGTGGCTACACCTTC
v_gene: TRBV7-9; j_gene: TRBJ2-5; len: 13; abundance: -; d_gene: -; CDR3aa: CASSFLYQETQYF; CDR3nt: TGTGCCAGCAGCTTCCTTTACCAAGAGACCCAGTACTTC
v_gene: TRBV18; j_gene: TRBJ1-1; len: 14; abundance: -; d_gene: -; CDR3aa: CASSQTGSVTEAFF; CDR3nt: TGTGCCAGCTCACAAACAGGGTCGGTCACTGAAGCTTTCTTT
v_gene: TRBV4-1; j_gene: TRBJ2-3; len: 16; abundance: -; d_gene: TRBD1; CDR3aa: CASSQTGTAGPDTQYF; CDR3nt: TGCGCCAGCAGCCAAACGGGGACAGCCGGACCAGATACGCAGTATTTT
v_gene: TRBV23-1; j_gene: TRBJ1-1; len: 15; abundance: -; d_gene: TRBD1; CDR3aa: CASTWRGPRNTEAFF; CDR3nt: TGCGCCAGCACTTGGAGGGGGCCGAGGAACACTGAAGCTTTCTTT
v_gene: TRBV12-3/TRBV12-4; j_gene: TRBJ1-5; len: 13; abundance: few; d_gene: -; CDR3aa: CASSFGSNQPQHF; CDR3nt: TGTGCCAGCAGTTTCGGTAGCAATCAGCCCCAGCATTTT
v_gene: TRBV27; j_gene: TRBJ1-5; len: 15; abundance: -; d_gene: TRBD1; CDR3aa: CASSQTRGLRQPQHF; CDR3nt: TGTGCCAGCAGTCAGACAAGGGGGCTTCGACAGCCCCAGCATTTT
v_gene: TRBV7-9; j_gene: TRBJ1-2; len: 17; abundance: few; d_gene: TRBD1; CDR3aa: CASSSGGDRDSVYGYTF; CDR3nt: TGTGCCAGCAGCTCCGGAGGGGACAGGGATAGTGTGTATGGCTACACCTTC
v_gene: TRBV27; j_gene: TRBJ2-7; len: 11; abundance: once; d_gene: -; CDR3aa: CASFGAYEQYF; CDR3nt: TGTGCCAGCTTTGGGGCTTACGAGCAGTACTTC
v_gene: TRBV6-4; j_gene: TRBJ1-2; len: 15; abundance: -; d_gene: TRBD1; CDR3aa: CASSQTGGSNYGYTF; CDR3nt: TGTGCCAGCAGCCAAACAGGGGGCAGTAACTATGGCTACACCTTC
v_gene: TRBV30; j_gene: TRBJ2-7; len: 14; abundance: -; d_gene: -; CDR3aa: CAWSVGSAAYEQYF; CDR3nt: TGTGCCTGGAGTGTAGGGAGCGCGGCCTACGAGCAGTACTTC
v_gene: TRBV5-1; j_gene: TRBJ2-7; len: 19; abundance: -; d_gene: -; CDR3aa: CASSLARPVTAGGPYEQYF; CDR3nt: TGCGCCAGCAGCTTGGCTCGGCCGGTTACGGCAGGAGGCCCTTACGAGCAGTACTTC
v_gene: TRBV25-1; j_gene: TRBJ2-1; len: 15; abundance: once; d_gene: TRBD1; CDR3aa: CASSDTGGPYNEQFF; CDR3nt: TGTGCCAGCAGTGACACAGGGGGCCCCTACAATGAGCAGTTCTTC
v_gene: TRBV7-9; j_gene: TRBJ1-2; len: 15; abundance: -; d_gene: -; CDR3aa: CASSSPTGGSYGYTF; CDR3nt: TGTGCCAGCAGCTCACCGACGGGGGGGAGCTATGGCTACACCTTC
v_gene: TRBV10-1; j_gene: TRBJ2-7; len: 15; abundance: once; d_gene: TRBD2; CDR3aa: CASSESAGASYEQYF; CDR3nt: TGCGCCAGCAGTGAGTCAGCGGGGGCTTCCTACGAGCAGTACTTC
v_gene: TRBV7-9; j_gene: TRBJ2-2; len: 16; abundance: -; d_gene: -; CDR3aa: CASSPFPGANTGELFF; CDR3nt: TGTGCCAGCAGCCCCTTTCCGGGGGCGAACACCGGGGAGCTGTTTTTT
v_gene: TRBV9; j_gene: TRBJ2-1; len: 15; abundance: -; d_gene: -; CDR3aa: CASSVEAQLGGEQFF; CDR3nt: TGTGCCAGCAGCGTTGAGGCCCAACTGGGCGGGGAGCAGTTCTTC
v_gene: TRBV27; j_gene: TRBJ1-5; len: 16; abundance: -; d_gene: -; CDR3aa: CASSLSRPGQNQPQHF; CDR3nt: TGTGCCAGCAGTTTATCGCGCCCCGGACAAAATCAGCCCCAGCATTTT
v_gene: TRBV7-9; j_gene: TRBJ1-4; len: 14; abundance: -; d_gene: -; CDR3aa: CASSLRQGGEKLFF; CDR3nt: TGTGCCAGCAGCTTAAGGCAGGGAGGGGAAAAACTGTTTTTT
v_gene: TRBV4-2; j_gene: TRBJ1-3; len: 13; abundance: -; d_gene: -; CDR3aa: CASSQIPRDTIYF; CDR3nt: TGTGCCAGCAGCCAGATCCCGAGGGACACCATATATTTT
v_gene: TRBV7-8; j_gene: TRBJ1-4; len: 16; abundance: -; d_gene: TRBD1; CDR3aa: CASSLEEGAEGEKLFF; CDR3nt: TGTGCCAGCAGCTTAGAAGAGGGGGCAGAGGGAGAAAAACTGTTTTTT
v_gene: TRBV7-7; j_gene: TRBJ1-3; len: 13; abundance: -; d_gene: TRBD1; CDR3aa: CASSTGEGNTIYF; CDR3nt: TGTGCTAGCAGCACAGGGGAGGGAAACACCATATATTTT
v_gene: TRBV5-1; j_gene: TRBJ1-2; len: 15; abundance: -; d_gene: -; CDR3aa: CASSRNSQGHWGYTF; CDR3nt: TGCGCCAGCAGCCGAAACTCACAGGGCCACTGGGGCTACACCTTC
v_gene: TRBV7-2; j_gene: TRBJ1-1; len: 13; abundance: -; d_gene: TRBD1; CDR3aa: CASSARQGTEAFF; CDR3nt: TGTGCCAGCAGCGCCCGACAGGGCACTGAAGCTTTCTTT
v_gene: TRBV19; j_gene: TRBJ1-2; len: 15; abundance: -; d_gene: -; CDR3aa: CASSRNRDTDYGYTF; CDR3nt: TGTGCCAGTAGCAGAAACCGGGACACCGACTATGGCTACACCTTC
v_gene: TRBV29-1; j_gene: TRBJ2-5; len: 12; abundance: once; d_gene: TRBD1; CDR3aa: CSVLGTVETQYF; CDR3nt: TGCAGCGTGTTAGGGACAGTGGAGACCCAGTACTTC
v_gene: TRBV19; j_gene: TRBJ1-1; len: 14; abundance: few; d_gene: -; CDR3aa: CASRRDRLNTEAFF; CDR3nt: TGTGCCAGTAGGCGTGACAGATTGAACACTGAAGCTTTCTTT
v_gene: TRBV7-2; j_gene: TRBJ2-3; len: 15; abundance: -; d_gene: -; CDR3aa: CASSLAGRATDTQYF; CDR3nt: TGTGCCAGCAGCTTAGCCGGGAGAGCCACAGATACGCAGTATTTT
v_gene: TRBV7-2; j_gene: TRBJ1-3; len: 15; abundance: few; d_gene: -; CDR3aa: CASSLEGGFGNTIYF; CDR3nt: TGTGCCAGCAGCTTAGAAGGCGGCTTTGGAAACACCATATATTTT
v_gene: TRBV6-5; j_gene: TRBJ1-5; len: 14; abundance: few; d_gene: -; CDR3aa: CASAQAYSNQPQHF; CDR3nt: TGTGCCAGCGCGCAGGCCTATAGCAATCAGCCCCAGCATTTT
v_gene: TRBV3-1/TRBV3-2; j_gene: TRBJ2-3; len: 14; abundance: -; d_gene: -; CDR3aa: CASSEAARADTQYF; CDR3nt: TGTGCCAGCTCGGAGGCGGCTAGGGCAGATACGCAGTATTTT
v_gene: TRBV7-9; j_gene: TRBJ1-1; len: 14; abundance: once; d_gene: -; CDR3aa: CASSLTRVGTEAFF; CDR3nt: TGTGCCAGCAGCTTAACCCGGGTGGGCACTGAAGCTTTCTTT
v_gene: TRBV5-1; j_gene: TRBJ1-6; len: 15; abundance: -; d_gene: TRBD1; CDR3aa: CASSRTGWYNSPLHF; CDR3nt: TGCGCCAGCAGCCGGACAGGGTGGTATAATTCACCCCTCCACTTT
v_gene: TRBV27; j_gene: TRBJ2-2; len: 17; abundance: -; d_gene: TRBD1; CDR3aa: CASSLSVGDRGPGELFF; CDR3nt: TGTGCCAGCAGTTTATCGGTGGGGGACAGGGGGCCCGGGGAGCTGTTTTTT
v_gene: TRBV27; j_gene: TRBJ2-5; len: 14; abundance: -; d_gene: -; CDR3aa: CASSPRWGEETQYF; CDR3nt: TGTGCCAGCAGCCCCCGTTGGGGCGAAGAGACCCAGTACTTC
v_gene: TRBV19; j_gene: TRBJ2-5; len: 13; abundance: -; d_gene: -; CDR3aa: CASSRGSQETQYF; CDR3nt: TGTGCCAGTAGTAGAGGGAGCCAAGAGACCCAGTACTTC
v_gene: TRBV9; j_gene: TRBJ2-5; len: 14; abundance: -; d_gene: -; CDR3aa: CASSVAPREQTQYF; CDR3nt: TGTGCCAGCAGCGTAGCTCCCCGGGAACAGACCCAGTACTTC
v_gene: TRBV4-1; j_gene: TRBJ1-1; len: 17; abundance: -; d_gene: TRBD1; CDR3aa: CASTPAGTGDPGTEAFF; CDR3nt: TGCGCCAGCACCCCTGCTGGGACAGGGGACCCGGGGACTGAAGCTTTCTTT